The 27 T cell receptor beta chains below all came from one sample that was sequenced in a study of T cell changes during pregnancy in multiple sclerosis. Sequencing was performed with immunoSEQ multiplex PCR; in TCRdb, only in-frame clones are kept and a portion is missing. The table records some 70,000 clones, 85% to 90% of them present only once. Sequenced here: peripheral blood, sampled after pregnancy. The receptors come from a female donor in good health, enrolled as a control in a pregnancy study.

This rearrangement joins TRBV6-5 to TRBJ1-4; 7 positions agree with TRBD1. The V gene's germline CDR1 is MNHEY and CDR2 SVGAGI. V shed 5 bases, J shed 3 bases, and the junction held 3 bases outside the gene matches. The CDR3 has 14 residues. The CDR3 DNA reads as TGTGCCAGCAGTCCGGGACAGCCTAATGAAAAACTGTTTTTT. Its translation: CASSPGQPNEKLFF.

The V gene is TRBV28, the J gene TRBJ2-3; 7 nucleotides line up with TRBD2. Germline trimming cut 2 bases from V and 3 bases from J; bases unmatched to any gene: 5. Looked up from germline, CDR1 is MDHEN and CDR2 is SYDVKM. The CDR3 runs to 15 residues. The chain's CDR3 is CASSLGREVTDTQYF. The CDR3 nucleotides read TGTGCCAGCAGTTTAGGTCGGGAGGTGACAGATACGCAGTATTTT.

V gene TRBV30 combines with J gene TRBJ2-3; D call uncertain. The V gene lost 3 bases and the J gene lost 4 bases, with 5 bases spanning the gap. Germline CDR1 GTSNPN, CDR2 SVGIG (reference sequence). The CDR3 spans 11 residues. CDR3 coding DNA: TGTGCCTGGAGCGTATCAGATACGCAGTATTTT. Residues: CAWSVSDTQYF. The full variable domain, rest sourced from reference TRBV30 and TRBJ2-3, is SQTIHQWPATLVQPVGSPLSLECTVEGTSNPNLYWYRQAAGRGLQLLFYSVGIGQISSEVPQNLSASRPQDRQFILSSKKLLLSDSGFYLCAWSVSDTQYFGPGTRLTVL.

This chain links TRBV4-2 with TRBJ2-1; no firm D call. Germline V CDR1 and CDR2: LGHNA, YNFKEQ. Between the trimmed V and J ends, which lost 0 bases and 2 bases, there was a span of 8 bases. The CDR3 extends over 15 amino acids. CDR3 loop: CASSQDLLAYNEQFF. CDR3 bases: TGTGCCAGCAGCCAAGATCTGCTAGCCTACAATGAGCAGTTCTTC.

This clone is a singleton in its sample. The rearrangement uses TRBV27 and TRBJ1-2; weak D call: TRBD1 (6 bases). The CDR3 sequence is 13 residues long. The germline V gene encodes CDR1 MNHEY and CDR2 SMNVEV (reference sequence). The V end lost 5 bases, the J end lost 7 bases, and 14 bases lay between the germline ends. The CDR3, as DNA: TGTGCCAGCAGTACAAACAGGGTTAGTGGCTACACCTTC. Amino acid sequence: CASSTNRVSGYTF.

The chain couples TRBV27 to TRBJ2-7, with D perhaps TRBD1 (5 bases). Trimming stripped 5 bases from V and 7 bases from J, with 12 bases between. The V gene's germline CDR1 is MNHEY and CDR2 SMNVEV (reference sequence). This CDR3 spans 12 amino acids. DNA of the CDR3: TGTGCCAGCAGTCCAAGCCAGGGAGAGCAGTACTTC. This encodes CASSPSQGEQYF.

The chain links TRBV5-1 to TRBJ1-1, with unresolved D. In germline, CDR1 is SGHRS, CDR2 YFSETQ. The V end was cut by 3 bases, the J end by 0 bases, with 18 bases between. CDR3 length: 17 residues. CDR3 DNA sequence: TGCGCCAGCAGCTCCCGGAAGGGCGGGGAGTTGAACACTGAAGCTTTCTTT. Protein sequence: CASSSRKGGELNTEAFF. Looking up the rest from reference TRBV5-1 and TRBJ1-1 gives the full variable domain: KAGVTQTPRYLIKTRGQQVTLSCSPISGHRSVSWYQQTPGQGLQFLFEYFSETQRNKGNFPGRFSGRQFSNSRSEMNVSTLELGDSALYLCASSSRKGGELNTEAFFGQGTRLTVV.

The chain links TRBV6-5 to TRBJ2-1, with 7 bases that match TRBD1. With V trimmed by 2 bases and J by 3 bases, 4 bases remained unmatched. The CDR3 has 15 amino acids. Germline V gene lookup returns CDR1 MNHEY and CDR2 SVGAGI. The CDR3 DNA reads TGTGCCAGCAGTTACAACGGACAGGACTACAATGAGCAGTTCTTC. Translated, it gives CASSYNGQDYNEQFF.

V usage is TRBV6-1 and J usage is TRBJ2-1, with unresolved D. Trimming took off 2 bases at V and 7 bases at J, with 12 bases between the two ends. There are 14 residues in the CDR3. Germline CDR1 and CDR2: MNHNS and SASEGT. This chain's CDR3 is CASSEILPQNEQFF. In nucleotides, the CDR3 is TGTGCCAGCAGTGAAATCCTGCCCCAGAATGAGCAGTTCTTC.

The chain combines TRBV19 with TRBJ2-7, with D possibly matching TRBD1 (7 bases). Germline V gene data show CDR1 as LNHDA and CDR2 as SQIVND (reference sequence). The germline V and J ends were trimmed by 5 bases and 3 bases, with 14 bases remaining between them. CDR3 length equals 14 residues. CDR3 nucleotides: TGTGCCAGTAGTGCGGACAGGCGGGGCTACGAGCAGTACTTC. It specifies CASSADRRGYEQYF.

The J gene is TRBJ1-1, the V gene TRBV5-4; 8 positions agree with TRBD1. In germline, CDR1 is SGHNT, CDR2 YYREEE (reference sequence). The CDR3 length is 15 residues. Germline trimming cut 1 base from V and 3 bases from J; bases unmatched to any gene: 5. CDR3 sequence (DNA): TGTGCCAGCAGCTTGACAGGGGGTTACTACACTGAAGCTTTCTTT. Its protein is CASSLTGGYYTEAFF.

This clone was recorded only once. The CDR3 sequence is CASSLTGTNTEAFF. For the CDR3, the DNA is TGTGCCAGCAGCTTGACAGGGACCAACACTGAAGCTTTCTTT. The chain links TRBV5-5 to TRBJ1-1; possible D gene TRBD1, 6 bases. The CDR3 spans 14 residues. Per germline, CDR1 SGHKS and CDR2 YYEKEE (reference sequence). V was trimmed by 1 base and J by 2 bases, leaving 9 bases between them.

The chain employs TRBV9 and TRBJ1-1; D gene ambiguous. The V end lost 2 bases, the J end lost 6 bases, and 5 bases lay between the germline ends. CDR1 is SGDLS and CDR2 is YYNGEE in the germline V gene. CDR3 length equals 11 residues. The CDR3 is CASSVQAEAFF. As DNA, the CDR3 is TGTGCCAGCAGCGTCCAGGCTGAAGCTTTCTTT.

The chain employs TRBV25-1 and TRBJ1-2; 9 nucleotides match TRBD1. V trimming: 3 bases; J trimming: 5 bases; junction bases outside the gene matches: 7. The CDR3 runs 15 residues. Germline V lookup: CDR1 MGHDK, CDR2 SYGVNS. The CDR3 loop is CASSDFGTGRYGYTF. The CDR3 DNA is TGTGCCAGCAGTGATTTCGGGACAGGGAGATATGGCTACACCTTC.

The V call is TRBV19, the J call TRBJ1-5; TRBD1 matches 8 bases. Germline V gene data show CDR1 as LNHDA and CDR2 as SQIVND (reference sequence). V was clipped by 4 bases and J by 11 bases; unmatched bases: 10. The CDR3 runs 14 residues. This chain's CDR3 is CASSNQDRAAAQHF. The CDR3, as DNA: TGTGCCAGTAGTAATCAGGACAGGGCCGCTGCCCAGCATTTT.

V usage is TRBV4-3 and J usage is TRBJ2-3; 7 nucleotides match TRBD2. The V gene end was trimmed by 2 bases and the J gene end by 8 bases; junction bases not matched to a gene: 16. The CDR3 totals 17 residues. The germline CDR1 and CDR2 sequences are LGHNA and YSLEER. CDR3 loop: CASSQTSGGESSGTQYF. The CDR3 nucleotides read TGCGCCAGCAGCCAAACCTCTGGGGGGGAGAGCTCCGGTACGCAGTATTTT.

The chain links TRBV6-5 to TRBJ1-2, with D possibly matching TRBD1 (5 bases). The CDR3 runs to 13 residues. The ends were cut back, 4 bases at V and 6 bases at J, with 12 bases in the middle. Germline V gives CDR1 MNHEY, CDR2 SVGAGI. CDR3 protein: CASSFPQGDGYTF. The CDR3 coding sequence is TGTGCCAGCAGTTTCCCCCAGGGTGATGGCTACACCTTC.

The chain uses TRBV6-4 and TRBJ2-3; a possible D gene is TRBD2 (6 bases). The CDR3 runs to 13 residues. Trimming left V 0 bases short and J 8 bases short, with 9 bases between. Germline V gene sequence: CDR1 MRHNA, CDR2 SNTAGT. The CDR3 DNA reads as TGTGCCAGCAGTGACTCGCGGGGCCTTACGCAGTATTTT. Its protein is CASSDSRGLTQYF.

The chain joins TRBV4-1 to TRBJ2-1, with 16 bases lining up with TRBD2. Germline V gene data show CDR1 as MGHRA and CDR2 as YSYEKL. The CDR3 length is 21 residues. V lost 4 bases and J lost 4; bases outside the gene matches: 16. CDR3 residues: CASSPDSPSGTSGGAYNEQFF. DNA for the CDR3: TGCGCCAGCAGCCCAGACAGTCCTTCCGGGACTAGCGGGGGGGCGTACAATGAGCAGTTCTTC.

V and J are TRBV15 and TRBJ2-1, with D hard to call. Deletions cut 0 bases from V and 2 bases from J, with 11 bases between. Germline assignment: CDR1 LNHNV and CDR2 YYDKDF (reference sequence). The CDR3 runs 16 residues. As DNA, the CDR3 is TGTGCCACCAGCAGAGATAGGAGAGGTACCTACAATGAGCAGTTCTTC. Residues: CATSRDRRGTYNEQFF.

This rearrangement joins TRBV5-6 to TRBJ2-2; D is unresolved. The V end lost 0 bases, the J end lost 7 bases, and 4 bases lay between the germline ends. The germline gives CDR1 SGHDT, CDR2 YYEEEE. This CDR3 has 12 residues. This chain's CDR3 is CASSLAVGELFF. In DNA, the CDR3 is TGTGCCAGCAGCTTGGCTGTCGGGGAGCTGTTTTTT.

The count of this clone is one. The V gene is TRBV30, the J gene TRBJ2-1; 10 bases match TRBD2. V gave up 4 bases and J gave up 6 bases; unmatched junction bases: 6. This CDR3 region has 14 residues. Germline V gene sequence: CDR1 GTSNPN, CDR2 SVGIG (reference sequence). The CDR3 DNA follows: TGTGCCTGGATCCCCCTAGCGGGAGTCAATGAGCAGTTCTTC. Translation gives CAWIPLAGVNEQFF.

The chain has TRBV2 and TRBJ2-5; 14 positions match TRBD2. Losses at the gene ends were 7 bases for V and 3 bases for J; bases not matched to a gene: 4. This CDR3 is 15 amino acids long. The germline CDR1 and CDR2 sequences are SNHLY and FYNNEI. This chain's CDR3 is CASTGLAGGKETQYF. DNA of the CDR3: TGTGCCAGCACCGGACTAGCGGGGGGTAAAGAGACCCAGTACTTC.

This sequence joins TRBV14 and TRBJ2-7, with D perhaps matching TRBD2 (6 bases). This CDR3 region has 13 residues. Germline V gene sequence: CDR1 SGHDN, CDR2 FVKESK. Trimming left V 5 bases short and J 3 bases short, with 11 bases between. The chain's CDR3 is CASSAGLIYEQYF. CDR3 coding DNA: TGTGCCAGCAGCGCGGGACTCATCTACGAGCAGTACTTC.

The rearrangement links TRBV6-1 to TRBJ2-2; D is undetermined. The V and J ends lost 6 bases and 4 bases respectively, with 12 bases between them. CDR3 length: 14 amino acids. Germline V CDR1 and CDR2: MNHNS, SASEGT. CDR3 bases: TGTGCCAGCAGGCTCGACTTGACCACCGGGGAGCTGTTTTTT. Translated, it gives CASRLDLTTGELFF.

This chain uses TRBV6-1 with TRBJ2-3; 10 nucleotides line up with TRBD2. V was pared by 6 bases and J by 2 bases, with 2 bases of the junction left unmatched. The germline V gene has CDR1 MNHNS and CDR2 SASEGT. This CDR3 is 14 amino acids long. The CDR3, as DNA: TGTGCCAGCAGACTAGCGGGACTCACAGATACGCAGTATTTT. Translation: CASRLAGLTDTQYF.

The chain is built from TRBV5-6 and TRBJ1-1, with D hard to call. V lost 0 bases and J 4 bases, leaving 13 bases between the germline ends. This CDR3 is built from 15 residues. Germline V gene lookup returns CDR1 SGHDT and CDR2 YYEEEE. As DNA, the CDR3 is TGTGCCAGCAGCTTGGGACGGCCGAGGGCCACTGAAGCTTTCTTT. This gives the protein CASSLGRPRATEAFF.